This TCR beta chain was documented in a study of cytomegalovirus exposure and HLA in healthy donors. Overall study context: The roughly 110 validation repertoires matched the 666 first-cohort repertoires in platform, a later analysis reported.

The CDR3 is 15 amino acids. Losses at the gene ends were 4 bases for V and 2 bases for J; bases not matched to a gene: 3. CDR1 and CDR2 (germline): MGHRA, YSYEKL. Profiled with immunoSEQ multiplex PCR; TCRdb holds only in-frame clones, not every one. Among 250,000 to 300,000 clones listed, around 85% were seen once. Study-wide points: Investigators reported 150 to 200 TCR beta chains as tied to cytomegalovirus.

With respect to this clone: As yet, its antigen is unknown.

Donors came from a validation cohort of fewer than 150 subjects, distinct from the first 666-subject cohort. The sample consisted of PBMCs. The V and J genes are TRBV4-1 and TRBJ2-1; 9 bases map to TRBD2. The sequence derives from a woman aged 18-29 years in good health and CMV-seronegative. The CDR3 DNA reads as TGCGCCAGCAGCCTGGGACTAGCAACCTACAATGAGCAGTTCTTC. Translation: CASSLGLATYNEQFF.